The 20 T cell receptor beta chains in this list originate from one sample, sequenced in a study of blood T cells in healthy people across ages. A second roughly 7 to 12 cycle PCR used barcoded and J-beta primers. TCRdb reanalysed the 5' RACE reads using MiXCR and keeps one entry per CDR3 protein. The sample carries 650,000 to 1,000,000 distinct CDR3 sequences, about half recorded once. The sample was blood. The receptors originated from a man aged 80 or over in good health.

The V call is TRBV5-1, the J call TRBJ2-5; 9 nucleotides line up with TRBD2. Trimming at V came to 6 bases and at J to 5 bases, leaving 20 bases not matched to a gene. The CDR3 consists of 18 residues. The germline CDR1 and CDR2 sequences are SGHRS and YFSETQ. The CDR3: CASNNERTSVTRGETQYF. CDR3 bases: TGCGCCAGCAACAACGAAAGGACTAGCGTTACCCGAGGGGAGACCCAGTACTTC.

This clonotype was seen more than once but under ten times. The chain is built from TRBV20-1 and TRBJ2-7; D possibly uses TRBD1 or TRBD2 (5 bases each). Germline CDR1 DFQATT, CDR2 SNEGSKA (reference sequence). The CDR3 length is 17 residues. V was pared by 0 bases and J by 3 bases, with 21 bases between. CDR3 protein: CSARDAGRQGGNYEQYF. DNA of the CDR3: TGCAGTGCTAGAGATGCGGGTCGGCAGGGTGGGAACTACGAGCAGTACTTC.

This clonotype was seen a single time. The limits of the CDR3 on the DNA are not certain, so only TCRdb's listed CDR3 is given. The chain uses TRBV4-2 and TRBJ1-4. The CDR3 extends over 16 residues, inclusive of both ends. Germline V CDR1 and CDR2: LGHNA, YNFKEQ. The CDR3 sequence: CASSQVGIGTNEKPFF.

V is TRBV6-5 and J is TRBJ2-2; 7 bases are shared with TRBD2. V dropped 8 bases and J dropped 7; count of bases not matched to a gene: 1. Germline CDR1 reads MNHEY; CDR2 reads SVGAGI. This CDR3 spans 11 amino acids. The CDR3 reads CASGRVGELFF. CDR3 nucleotides: TGTGCCAGCGGGAGGGTCGGGGAGCTGTTTTTT.

The chain has TRBV7-8 and TRBJ1-3; D gene unclear. The length of the CDR3 is 13 residues. In germline, CDR1 is SGHVS, CDR2 FQNEAQ. V lost 1 base, J lost 5 bases, and 6 bases lay in between. CDR3 region: CASSLVARNTIYF. In DNA, the CDR3 is TGTGCCAGCAGCTTAGTTGCCAGAAACACCATATATTTT.

This chain joins TRBV7-3 and TRBJ2-1, with 9 bases matching TRBD2. With 2 bases clipped from V and 7 bases from J, the junction kept 9 bases outside the gene matches. Germline V lookup: CDR1 SGHTA, CDR2 FQGTGA. The CDR3 is made up of 16 amino acids. The CDR3 DNA reads as TGTGCCAGCAGCTTAGGGAGTGGGCGGGAGGGGAATGAGCAGTTCTTC. Encoded protein: CASSLGSGREGNEQFF.

The V and J genes are TRBV7-2 and TRBJ2-4; 12 bases agree with TRBD2. The DNA matches TRBJ2-7 better at its end, which makes the J call doubtful. The CDR3 runs to 16 residues. Germline values: CDR1 SGHTA, CDR2 FQGNSA. The DNA for the CDR3 is TGTGCCAGCAGCTACGAACTAGCGGGAGGATGGTACGAGCAGTACTTC. This sequence encodes CASSYELAGGWYEQYF.

This clonotype appeared a few times. CDR3 sequence reads: CSARDYTENTEAFF. The CDR3 DNA reads as TGCAGTGCTAGAGATTATACGGAGAACACTGAAGCTTTCTTT. The chain employs TRBV20-1 and TRBJ1-1; D gene ambiguous. V lost 0 bases, J lost 1 base, and 9 bases lay in between. The CDR3 extends over 14 amino acids. CDR1 is DFQATT and CDR2 is SNEGSKA in the germline V gene (reference sequence).

This clonotype was counted a few times. V is TRBV20-1 and J is TRBJ1-1; 9 positions agree with TRBD1. The CDR3 runs 16 residues. CDR1 DFQATT and CDR2 SNEGSKA come from the germline V gene (reference sequence). The ends lost 0 bases at V and 2 bases at J; junction bases unmatched: 7. CDR3 coding DNA: TGCAGTGCTAGAGATGCCCTTACAGGGGGCAACACTGAAGCTTTCTTT. Amino acids: CSARDALTGGNTEAFF.

This clonotype has a handful of counts. The chain recombines TRBV3-1 with TRBJ2-4; D might be TRBD1 or TRBD2, each matching 5 bases. This CDR3 spans 15 amino acids. The V end lost 4 bases, the J end lost 0 bases, and 10 bases lay between the germline ends. Germline assignment: CDR1 LGHDT and CDR2 YNNKEL (reference sequence). DNA of the CDR3: TGTGCCAGCAGCCTTCTTGGGGGAGCCAAAAACATTCAGTACTTC. As protein: CASSLLGGAKNIQYF.

This clonotype has a handful of counts. This chain joins TRBV2 and TRBJ2-7; D is perhaps TRBD1 or TRBD2 (5 bases each). Trimming cost V 5 bases and J 2 bases, with 10 bases left between them. Germline V gives CDR1 SNHLY, CDR2 FYNNEI. The CDR3 spans 13 residues. For the CDR3, the DNA is TGTGCCAGCAGTCGGGACGTAACCTACGAGCAGTACTTC. It is translated as CASSRDVTYEQYF.

This clonotype was found a few times. Given a much more abundant clone one base away, this may be a read error. The J gene is TRBJ2-3, the V gene TRBV4-3; either TRBD1 or TRBD2 may supply D (7 bases each). The CDR3 covers 16 residues. V shed 4 bases and J shed 5 bases, with 19 bases lying between them. CDR1 and CDR2 (germline): LGHNA, YSLEER. The CDR3 loop reads CASSPMVGRGGDTQYF. As DNA, the CDR3 is TGCGCCAGCAGCCCCATGGTCGGCAGGGGGGGAGATACGCAGTATTTT.

This clonotype was seen many times. The chain uses TRBV27 and TRBJ2-6; a weak D match, TRBD1 (6 bases). Trimming cost V 2 bases and J 0 bases, with 14 bases left between them. Germline V gene sequence: CDR1 MNHEY, CDR2 SMNVEV (reference sequence). The CDR3 is made up of 18 amino acids. CDR3: CASSLMGADYSGANVLTF. In DNA form, the CDR3 reads TGTGCCAGCAGTTTAATGGGGGCCGATTACTCTGGGGCCAACGTCCTGACTTTC.

The rearrangement uses TRBV20-1 and TRBJ2-7; a weak D match, TRBD1 (6 bases). The CDR3 is 13 residues long. Trimming left V 6 bases short and J 0 bases short, with 12 bases between. CDR1 and CDR2 (germline): DFQATT, SNEGSKA (reference sequence). CDR3 residues: CSARGGSSYEQYF. The CDR3 DNA is TGCAGTGCCAGGGGTGGGAGCTCCTACGAGCAGTACTTC.

J is TRBJ2-1 and V is TRBV7-2; 14 bases line up with TRBD2. The CDR3 has 15 amino acids. Germline assignment: CDR1 SGHTA and CDR2 FQGNSA. J lost 10 bases, V lost 5 bases, and 7 bases had no gene match. The CDR3 region is CASSPGTSGRREQFF. The CDR3 bases are TGTGCCAGCAGCCCGGGGACTAGCGGGAGAAGGGAGCAGTTCTTC.

This clonotype was counted only a few times. This sequence joins TRBV10-3 and TRBJ2-1; D possibly corresponds to TRBD2 (5 bases). V gave up 5 bases and J gave up 0 bases, with 11 bases separating them. Germline V gene lookup returns CDR1 ENHRY and CDR2 SYGVKD. This CDR3 spans 15 amino acids. Here the CDR3 DNA reads TGTGCCATCAGTACCAGCGGCAGCTCCTACAATGAGCAGTTCTTC. This translates into CAISTSGSSYNEQFF.

This clonotype turned up a few times. V and J are TRBV10-2 and TRBJ2-3; 11 nucleotides match TRBD2. CDR3 length: 14 residues. J was trimmed by 7 bases and V by 9 bases; bases with no gene match: 9. Germline values: CDR1 WSHSY, CDR2 SAAADI. CDR3 DNA sequence: TGCGCCAGTTCACTAGCGGGAGAGAGCTATACGCAGTATTTT. It yields the protein CASSLAGESYTQYF.

At least ten counts were recorded for this clonotype. The genes are TRBV29-1 and TRBJ2-5; maybe TRBD2 (6 bases). With 0 bases removed from V and 1 base from J, the gap between germline ends came to 6 bases. The CDR3 has 13 amino acids. Germline V gene lookup returns CDR1 SQVTM and CDR2 ANQGSEA. CDR3 in DNA: TGCAGCGTTGAAGAACTAGCCCAAGAGACCCAGTACTTC. Translated, it gives CSVEELAQETQYF. Filled out from reference TRBV29-1 and TRBJ2-5, the complete variable domain reads SAVISQKPSRDICQRGTSLTIQCQVDSQVTMMFWYRQQPGQSLTLIATANQGSEATYESGFVIDKFPISRPNLTFSTLTVSNMSPEDSSIYLCSVEELAQETQYFGPGTRLLVL.

CDR3 loop: CASSLGRGWEQYF. CDR3 sequence (DNA): TGTGCCAGCAGCCTGGGAAGGGGCTGGGAGCAGTACTTC. The chain is built from TRBV13 and TRBJ2-7; D may be TRBD1 (5 bases). CDR3 length equals 13 residues. Deletions cut 5 bases from V and 7 bases from J, with 15 bases between. Germline loops: CDR1 PRHDT, CDR2 FYEKMQ (reference sequence).

The V and J genes are TRBV7-2 and TRBJ1-1; a possible D gene is TRBD1 (5 bases). Trimming cost V 1 base and J 5 bases, with 8 bases left between them. Germline CDR1 and CDR2: SGHTA and FQGNSA. This CDR3 contains 13 residues. The CDR3 sequence is CASSLGKGTEAFF. In nucleotides, the CDR3 is TGTGCCAGCAGCTTAGGTAAGGGGACTGAAGCTTTCTTT. The full variable domain, with the rest looked up from reference TRBV7-2 and TRBJ1-1, is GAGVSQSPSNKVTEKGKDVELRCDPISGHTALYWYRQSLGQGLEFLIYFQGNSAPDKSGLPSDRFSAERTGGSVSTLTIQRTQQEDSAVYLCASSLGKGTEAFFGQGTRLTVV.